This T cell receptor beta chain was sequenced during a study of identical twins. In this sample, this clonotype turned up a few times. Germline assignment: CDR1 SEHNR and CDR2 FQNEAQ (reference sequence). With 4 bases removed from V and 1 base from J, the gap between germline ends came to 8 bases. CDR3 length: 14 amino acids. TCRdb ran MiXCR on the 5' RACE reads and lists one entry per CDR3 protein. This sample yields about 240,000 distinct CDR3 sequences, of which 10% to 13% are seen a single time; 8% to 10% belongs to the top ten. This chain uses TRBV7-9 with TRBJ1-3; D uncertain. The specimen sequenced was memory T cells sorted from blood. The receptor's source is a man aged 45-60 years in good health. As DNA, the CDR3 is TGTGCCAGCAGCTCCGATGGTTCTGGAAACACCATATATTTT. Protein product: CASSSDGSGNTIYF.